Detailed here is one T cell receptor (beta chain). CDR3 length: 16 amino acids. The ends lost 4 bases at V and 1 base at J; junction bases unmatched: 7. Germline loops: CDR1 SGDLS, CDR2 YYNGEE. Original processing methods: From reference gene primer amplification, estimates of nucleated cell counts were derived. Clones were sequenced by immunoSEQ multiplex PCR, and TCRdb holds only the in-frame ones, with some missing. That table gives V, J and clone size, and the DNA gave D and trimming. The data show approximately 250,000 clones, with 84% seen just once and roughly 1.4% held by the top ten. These data are taken from a study of blood T cell repertoires in COVID-19. Study as a whole: Donors in the United States, Italy and Spain gave samples during acute or convalescent COVID-19.

The sequenced sample consisted of peripheral blood. The origin of this receptor is a woman between 35 and 50 years old who had recovered from COVID-19. The chain carries TRBV9 and TRBJ2-2, with 7 bases identical to TRBD1. CDR3 residues: CASSPSRTGNTGELFF. CDR3 DNA sequence: TGTGCCAGCAGCCCTAGCAGGACAGGGAACACCGGGGAGCTGTTTTTT.